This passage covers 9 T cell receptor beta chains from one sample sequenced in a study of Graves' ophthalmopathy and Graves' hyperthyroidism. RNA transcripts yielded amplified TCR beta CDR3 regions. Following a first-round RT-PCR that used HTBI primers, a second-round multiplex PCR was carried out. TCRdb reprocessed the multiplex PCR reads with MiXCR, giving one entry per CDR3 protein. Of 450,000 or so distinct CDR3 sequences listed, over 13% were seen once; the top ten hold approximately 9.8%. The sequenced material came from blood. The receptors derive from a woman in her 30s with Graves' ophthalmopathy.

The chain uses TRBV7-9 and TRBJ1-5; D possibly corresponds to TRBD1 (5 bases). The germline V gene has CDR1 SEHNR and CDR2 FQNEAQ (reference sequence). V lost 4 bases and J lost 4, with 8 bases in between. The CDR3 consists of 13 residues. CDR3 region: CASSSGWNQPQHF. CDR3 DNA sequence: TGTGCCAGCAGCTCAGGGTGGAATCAGCCCCAGCATTTT.

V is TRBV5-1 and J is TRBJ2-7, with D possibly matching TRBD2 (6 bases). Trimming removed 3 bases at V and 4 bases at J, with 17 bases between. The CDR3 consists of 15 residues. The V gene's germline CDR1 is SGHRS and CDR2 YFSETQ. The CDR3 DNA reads TGCGCCAGCAGCTCTCAGGGAGGAACCTATTACGAGCAGTACTTC. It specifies CASSSQGGTYYEQYF.

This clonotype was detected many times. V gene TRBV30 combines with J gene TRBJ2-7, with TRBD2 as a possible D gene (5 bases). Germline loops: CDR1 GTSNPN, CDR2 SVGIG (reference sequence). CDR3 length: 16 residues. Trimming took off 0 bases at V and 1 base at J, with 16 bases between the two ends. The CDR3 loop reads CAWSVEGLITSYEQYF. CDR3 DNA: TGTGCCTGGAGTGTAGAGGGATTGATAACATCCTACGAGCAGTACTTC.

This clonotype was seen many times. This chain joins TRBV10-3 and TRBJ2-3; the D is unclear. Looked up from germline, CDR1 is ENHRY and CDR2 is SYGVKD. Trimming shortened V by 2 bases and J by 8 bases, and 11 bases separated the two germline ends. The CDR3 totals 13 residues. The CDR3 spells CAISEPAMGTQYF. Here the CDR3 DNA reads TGTGCCATCAGTGAGCCGGCGATGGGTACGCAGTATTTT.

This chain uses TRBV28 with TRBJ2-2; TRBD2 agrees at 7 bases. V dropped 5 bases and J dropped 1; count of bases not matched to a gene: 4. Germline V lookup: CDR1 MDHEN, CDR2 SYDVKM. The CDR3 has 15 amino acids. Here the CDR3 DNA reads TGTGCCAGCAGTACTCCGGGGGGGAACACCGGGGAGCTGTTTTTT. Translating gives CASSTPGGNTGELFF.

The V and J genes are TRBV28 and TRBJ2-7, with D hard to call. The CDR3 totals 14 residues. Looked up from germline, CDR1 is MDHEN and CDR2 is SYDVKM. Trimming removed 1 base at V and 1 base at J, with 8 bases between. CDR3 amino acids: CASSLFQLSYEQYF. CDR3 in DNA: TGTGCCAGCAGTTTATTTCAGCTGTCCTACGAGCAGTACTTC.

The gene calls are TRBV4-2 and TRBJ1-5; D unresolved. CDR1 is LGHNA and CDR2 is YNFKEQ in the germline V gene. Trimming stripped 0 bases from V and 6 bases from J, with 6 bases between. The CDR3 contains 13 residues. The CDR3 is CASSQDEFQPQHF. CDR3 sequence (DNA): TGTGCCAGCAGCCAAGATGAGTTTCAGCCCCAGCATTTT.

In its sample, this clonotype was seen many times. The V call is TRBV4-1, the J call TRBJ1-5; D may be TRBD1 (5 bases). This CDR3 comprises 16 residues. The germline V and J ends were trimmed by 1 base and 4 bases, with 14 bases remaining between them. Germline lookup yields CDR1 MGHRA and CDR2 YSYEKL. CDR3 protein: CASSQGDRGANQPQHF. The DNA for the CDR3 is TGCGCCAGCAGCCAAGGTGATAGGGGCGCGAATCAGCCCCAGCATTTT.

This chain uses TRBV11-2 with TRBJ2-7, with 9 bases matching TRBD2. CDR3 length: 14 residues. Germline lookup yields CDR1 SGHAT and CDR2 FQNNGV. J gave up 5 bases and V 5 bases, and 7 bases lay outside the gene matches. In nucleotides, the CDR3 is TGTGCCAGCAGCCAAGCGGGAGGTTCCAACGAGCAGTACTTC. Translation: CASSQAGGSNEQYF. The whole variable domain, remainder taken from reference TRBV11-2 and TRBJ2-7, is EAGVAQSPRYKIIEKRQSVAFWCNPISGHATLYWYQQILGQGPKLLIQFQNNGVVDDSQLPKDRFSAERLKGVDSTLKIQPAKLEDSAVYLCASSQAGGSNEQYFGPGTRLTVT.